These 20 T cell receptor beta chains were all obtained from the same sample, sequenced in a study of OX40 agonist ivuxolimab in advanced cancers. Sequenced by immunoSEQ multiplex PCR; TCRdb stores in-frame clones only, minus some. The repertoire includes roughly 120,000 clones, roughly nine tenths of them detected once, and approximately 0.51% sits in the top ten. Sequencing was performed on CD4+ or CD8+ T cells sorted from blood, taken in a trial of the OX40 agonist ivuxolimab. All receptors derive from an adult with an advanced solid tumor such as melanoma, head and neck, liver or kidney cancer.

The chain links TRBV18 to TRBJ1-5; D gene uncertain. Trimming removed 2 bases from V and 7 bases from J, with 12 bases in between. Germline V CDR1 and CDR2: KGHSH, LQKENI. The CDR3 totals 14 residues. CDR3: CASSPDGLAQPQHF. CDR3 nucleotides: TGTGCCAGCTCACCAGATGGGTTGGCGCAGCCCCAGCATTTT. Full variable domain (rest looked up from reference TRBV18 and TRBJ1-5): NAGVMQNPRHLVRRRGQEARLRCSPMKGHSHVYWYRQLPEEGLKFMVYLQKENIIDESGMPKERFSAEFPKEGPSILRIQQVVRGDSAAYFCASSPDGLAQPQHFGDGTRLSIL.

The J gene is TRBJ2-7, the V gene TRBV19; either TRBD1 or TRBD2 may supply D (6 bases each). Trimming cost V 6 bases and J 7 bases, with 16 bases left between them. Germline V lookup: CDR1 LNHDA, CDR2 SQIVND (reference sequence). CDR3 length: 13 amino acids. This chain's CDR3 is CASRGASEVEQYF. DNA of the CDR3: TGTGCCAGTAGGGGGGCTAGCGAGGTGGAGCAGTACTTC.

This chain uses TRBV7-2 with TRBJ1-2; the D gene is possibly TRBD1 (5 bases). The CDR3 contains 12 residues. CDR1 SGHTA and CDR2 FQGNSA come from the germline V gene. Trimming removed 7 bases at V and 7 bases at J, with 13 bases between. CDR3 loop: CASIRGGFGYTF. The CDR3 DNA reads as TGTGCCAGCATCCGCGGGGGTTTTGGCTACACCTTC.

The chain is built from TRBV14 and TRBJ1-1, with D maybe TRBD1 (5 bases). This CDR3 contains 12 residues. Trimming cost V 6 bases and J 2 bases, with 7 bases left between them. CDR1 SGHDN and CDR2 FVKESK come from the germline V gene. The CDR3 DNA sequence: TGTGCCAGCAGGGGACCAAACACTGAAGCTTTCTTT. Its protein product is CASRGPNTEAFF.

V usage is TRBV28 and J usage is TRBJ1-6; possible D gene TRBD1, 6 bases. The CDR3 is made up of 17 amino acids. The germline V gene has CDR1 MDHEN and CDR2 SYDVKM. Trimming stripped 2 bases from V and 6 bases from J, with 17 bases between. CDR3 sequence reads: CASSLATPGHSNSPLHF. As DNA, the CDR3 is TGTGCCAGCAGTTTAGCCACTCCGGGACATTCTAATTCACCCCTCCACTTT.

The chain carries TRBV7-9 and TRBJ2-3, with D perhaps matching TRBD2 (5 bases). The CDR3 totals 14 residues. The germline V gene has CDR1 SEHNR and CDR2 FQNEAQ (reference sequence). V was shortened by 1 base and J by 4 bases, with 9 bases between the two germline ends. CDR3 coding DNA: TGTGCCAGCAGCTTAGATCCGGGGTCAGATACGCAGTATTTT. Translating gives CASSLDPGSDTQYF.

This clone has just one count. The chain has TRBV6-1 and TRBJ2-6; D is unresolved. CDR1 and CDR2 from the germline V gene are MNHNS and SASEGT. The CDR3 extends over 14 amino acids. The V and J ends lost 11 bases and 0 bases respectively, with 11 bases between them. The DNA for the CDR3 is TGTGCCGTCAACAGTTTCTCTGGGGCCAACGTCCTGACTTTC. Translated, it gives CAVNSFSGANVLTF.

The rearrangement uses TRBV2 and TRBJ2-3, with D tentatively TRBD2 (6 bases). Germline CDR1 reads SNHLY; CDR2 reads FYNNEI. Trimming stripped 6 bases from V and 5 bases from J, with 15 bases between. The CDR3 consists of 14 residues. The CDR3 DNA is TGTGCCAGCAGGAAACAAGCGGGTGAAGATACGCAGTATTTT. It translates to CASRKQAGEDTQYF. The whole variable domain, filled in from reference TRBV2 and TRBJ2-3, reads EPEVTQTPSHQVTQMGQEVILRCVPISNHLYFYWYRQILGQKVEFLVSFYNNEISEKSEIFDDQFSVERPDGSNFTLKIRSTKLEDSAMYFCASRKQAGEDTQYFGPGTRLTVL.

This CDR3 reads CASSYSGWGDEQYF. CDR3 in DNA: TGTGCCAGCAGTTACTCCGGCTGGGGCGACGAGCAGTACTTC. This chain connects TRBV6-6 to TRBJ2-7; D may be TRBD1 (5 bases). The V gene's germline CDR1 is MNHNY and CDR2 SVGAGI (reference sequence). This CDR3 spans 14 amino acids. Trimming removed 0 bases at V and 5 bases at J, with 11 bases between.

The chain joins TRBV9 to TRBJ1-6; 8 bases match TRBD1. This CDR3 contains 17 residues. Germline trimming cut 1 base from V and 6 bases from J; bases unmatched to any gene: 9. Germline assignment: CDR1 SGDLS and CDR2 YYNGEE. The CDR3 DNA reads TGTGCCAGCAGCGTATTTCCAGGGGGCCCCGTTAATTCACCCCTCCACTTT. Its protein product is CASSVFPGGPVNSPLHF.

The chain couples TRBV7-2 to TRBJ2-2, with D unclear. The CDR3 extends over 13 amino acids. Trimming took off 5 bases at V and 5 bases at J, with 9 bases between the two ends. CDR1 and CDR2 from the germline V gene are SGHTA and FQGNSA. The CDR3 nucleotides are TGTGCCAGCAGCGCCACCTTAACCGGGGAGCTGTTTTTT. Protein: CASSATLTGELFF. Using reference TRBV7-2 and TRBJ2-2 for the parts outside the CDR3, the full variable domain is GAGVSQSPSNKVTEKGKDVELRCDPISGHTALYWYRQSLGQGLEFLIYFQGNSAPDKSGLPSDRFSAERTGGSVSTLTIQRTQQEDSAVYLCASSATLTGELFFGEGSRLTVL.

V is TRBV4-2 and J is TRBJ2-3, with 14 bases aligning to TRBD2. CDR1 LGHNA and CDR2 YNFKEQ come from the germline V gene. The V gene end was trimmed by 4 bases and the J gene end by 1 base; junction bases not matched to a gene: 7. This CDR3 has 18 amino acids. In DNA, the CDR3 is TGTGCCAGCAGCCTAAGACTAGCGGGGGGGCCGGGCACAGATACGCAGTATTTT. It yields the protein CASSLRLAGGPGTDTQYF.

Turning to this clone: One junction end disagrees with the germline gene, perhaps due to a read error. The rearrangement uses TRBV7-9 and TRBJ1-4; the match to TRBD1 covers 9 bases. CDR1 SEHNR and CDR2 FQNEAQ come from the germline V gene (reference sequence). CDR3 size: 12 residues. The CDR3 here is CAGTGTSEKLFF. CDR3 bases: TGTGCCGGGACAGGGACTAGTGAAAAACTGTTTTTT. Combining the CDR3 with reference TRBV7-9 and TRBJ1-4 gives the whole variable domain DTGVSQNPRHKITKRGQNVTFRCDPISEHNRLYWYRQTLGQGPEFLTYFQNEAQLEKSRLLSDRFSAERPKGSFSTLEIQRTEQGDSAMYLCAGTGTSEKLFFGSGTQLSVL.

This clone was found a few times. The V call is TRBV30, the J call TRBJ1-6; D perhaps matches TRBD1 (6 bases). There are 13 residues in the CDR3. Looked up from germline, CDR1 is GTSNPN and CDR2 is SVGIG (reference sequence). The V end was cut by 5 bases, the J end by 6 bases, with 11 bases between. This CDR3 is CAWHRVPNSPLHF. The DNA of the CDR3 is TGTGCCTGGCACAGGGTGCCTAATTCACCCCTCCACTTT.

This sequence joins TRBV11-2 and TRBJ1-2; tentative D call: TRBD1 (5 bases). The CDR3 runs 13 residues. V was clipped by 3 bases and J by 7 bases, with 12 bases between them. The V gene's germline CDR1 is SGHAT and CDR2 FQNNGV. CDR3 amino acids: CASSFTGVLGYTF. Written as DNA, the CDR3 is TGTGCCAGCAGCTTTACGGGGGTACTTGGCTACACCTTC.

This chain connects TRBV7-6 to TRBJ2-2; 7 nucleotides match TRBD2. V was clipped by 1 base and J by 2 bases; unmatched bases: 10. The germline CDR1 and CDR2 sequences are SGHVS and FNYEAQ. The CDR3 has 18 amino acids. The DNA for the CDR3 is TGTGCCAGCAGCTTAGAGGGGAGCGGGGCCCTTAACACCGGGGAGCTGTTTTTT. Amino acid sequence: CASSLEGSGALNTGELFF. The complete variable domain, with remaining parts taken from reference TRBV7-6 and TRBJ2-2, reads GAGVSQSPRYKVTKRGQDVALRCDPISGHVSLYWYRQALGQGPEFLTYFNYEAQQDKSGLPNDRFSAERPEGSISTLTIQRTEQRDSAMYRCASSLEGSGALNTGELFFGEGSRLTVL.

The chain joins TRBV14 to TRBJ2-2, with D tentatively TRBD2 (5 bases). Germline V gene data show CDR1 as SGHDN and CDR2 as FVKESK. The V and J ends lost 1 base and 9 bases respectively, with 9 bases between them. This CDR3 contains 13 residues. The CDR3 is CASSQAGSRELFF. As DNA, the CDR3 is TGTGCCAGCAGCCAAGCTGGGAGTAGGGAGCTGTTTTTT.

The genes are TRBV9 and TRBJ2-5, with TRBD2 matching 13 bases. The CDR3 loop spans 14 amino acids. Germline CDR1 reads SGDLS; CDR2 reads YYNGEE. The trim removed 3 bases at V and 4 bases at J, leaving 0 bases unmatched. The CDR3 DNA is TGTGCCAGCAGCGGGACTAGCGGGAGAGAGACCCAGTACTTC. Amino acid sequence: CASSGTSGRETQYF.

This clone has only one observation. The chain combines TRBV28 with TRBJ2-3, with 8 bases aligning to TRBD1. V lost 4 bases to trimming and J lost 1 base; unmatched junction nucleotides: 4. The CDR3 covers 15 residues. Germline CDR1 and CDR2: MDHEN and SYDVKM. Written as DNA, the CDR3 is TGTGCCAGCAGTTCGCCGGGACAGGGCACAGATACGCAGTATTTT. It yields the protein CASSSPGQGTDTQYF.

V gene TRBV30 combines with J gene TRBJ1-2; 7 bases are shared with TRBD1. V was pared by 8 bases and J by 3 bases, with 9 bases of the junction left unmatched. CDR3 length: 13 amino acids. CDR1 GTSNPN and CDR2 SVGIG come from the germline V gene (reference sequence). CDR3 loop: CAGIRDRHYGYTF. In DNA form, the CDR3 reads TGTGCCGGGATCCGGGACAGACACTATGGCTACACCTTC. Combining the CDR3 with reference TRBV30 and TRBJ1-2 gives the whole variable domain SQTIHQWPATLVQPVGSPLSLECTVEGTSNPNLYWYRQAAGRGLQLLFYSVGIGQISSEVPQNLSASRPQDRQFILSSKKLLLSDSGFYLCAGIRDRHYGYTFGSGTRLTVV.